Listed below are T cell receptor beta chains from one sample, sequenced in a study of cytomegalovirus exposure and HLA in healthy donors. Here immunoSEQ multiplex PCR was the method, and the copy in TCRdb shows in-frame clones only, minus some. There are approximately 54,000 clones in the sample; roughly 85% occur only once, and around 3.3% lies in the top ten. The sample comprised PBMCs. The receptors were gathered from a woman aged 18-35 years in good health and CMV-seronegative. The conserved cysteine and the conserved F or W are not part of the CDR3 here. The order of the fields is J gene, V gene, CDR3 protein.

j_call: TRBJ2-7
v_call: TRBV27
cdr3_aa: ASALRGSYEQY

j_call: TRBJ1-2
v_call: TRBV5-1
cdr3_aa: ASSPQDSYLYT

j_call: TRBJ2-1
v_call: TRBV19
cdr3_aa: ASSTLVFSGSPRNEQF

j_call: TRBJ2-1
v_call: TRBV30
cdr3_aa: AWSSGTSDYNEQF

j_call: TRBJ2-7
v_call: TRBV11-1
cdr3_aa: ASSFAGTGRTSGYEQY

j_call: TRBJ2-1
v_call: TRBV4-1
cdr3_aa: ASSPRYLLSEQF

j_call: TRBJ2-7
v_call: TRBV10-3
cdr3_aa: AISPGLAASEQY

j_call: TRBJ2-7
v_call: TRBV15
cdr3_aa: ATSRESGRSSYEQY

j_call: TRBJ2-7
v_call: TRBV6-6
cdr3_aa: ASGGAGSYEQY

j_call: TRBJ2-7
v_call: TRBV27
cdr3_aa: ASSFSGQGAYEQY

j_call: TRBJ2-3
v_call: TRBV6-5
cdr3_aa: ASSYSRAGADTQY

j_call: TRBJ2-1
v_call: TRBV6-4
cdr3_aa: ASSPGTGGNEQF

j_call: TRBJ1-5
v_call: TRBV19
cdr3_aa: ASGQGGNQPQH

j_call: TRBJ2-7
v_call: TRBV7-3
cdr3_aa: ASSPRVGEHEQY

j_call: TRBJ2-7
v_call: TRBV7-9
cdr3_aa: ASSLAGLAAYEQY

j_call: TRBJ2-5
v_call: TRBV19
cdr3_aa: ASSLADQETQY

j_call: TRBJ2-6
v_call: TRBV5-8
cdr3_aa: ASSFWTASGANVLT

j_call: TRBJ1-6
v_call: TRBV6-5
cdr3_aa: ASTDGPKRSPLH

j_call: TRBJ2-7
v_call: TRBV21-1
cdr3_aa: ASSKAVRGAGSTYEQY

j_call: TRBJ1-5
v_call: TRBV4-1
cdr3_aa: ASSQVGQYQPQH

j_call: TRBJ2-1
v_call: TRBV6-4
cdr3_aa: ASSSSEYNEQF

j_call: TRBJ1-2
v_call: TRBV13
cdr3_aa: ASSFGRAYGYT

j_call: TRBJ2-7
v_call: TRBV29-1
cdr3_aa: SVAGGGSYEQY

j_call: TRBJ2-2
v_call: TRBV28
cdr3_aa: ASSSLTGNTGELF

j_call: TRBJ2-4
v_call: TRBV29-1
cdr3_aa: SVVGWRGNSQY

j_call: TRBJ2-7
v_call: TRBV14
cdr3_aa: ASSLLGTGRLDEQY

j_call: TRBJ1-1
v_call: TRBV29-1
cdr3_aa: SAPTGLNTEAF

j_call: TRBJ2-1
v_call: TRBV10-3
cdr3_aa: AISESKREGSGQF

j_call: TRBJ1-5
v_call: TRBV5-1
cdr3_aa: ASSTGQADQPQH

j_call: TRBJ1-6
v_call: TRBV5-1
cdr3_aa: ASSQWDRGQSPLH

j_call: TRBJ2-1
v_call: TRBV9
cdr3_aa: ASSVGGSRSYNEQF

j_call: TRBJ1-1
v_call: TRBV6-5
cdr3_aa: ASRPEVNTEAF

j_call: TRBJ1-2
v_call: TRBV4-1
cdr3_aa: ASSPGQGFYGYT

j_call: TRBJ2-7
v_call: TRBV28
cdr3_aa: ASSLGGPYEQY

j_call: TRBJ2-1
v_call: TRBV29-1
cdr3_aa: SVSGGEYNEQF

j_call: TRBJ1-3
v_call: TRBV30
cdr3_aa: AWNRVTGNTIY

j_call: TRBJ2-1
v_call: TRBV4-1
cdr3_aa: ASSPQGLSILESSYNEQF

j_call: TRBJ1-3
v_call: TRBV7-9
cdr3_aa: ASSSTVSGNTIY

j_call: TRBJ2-7
v_call: TRBV5-5
cdr3_aa: ASTLGQARGGEQY

j_call: TRBJ2-7
v_call: TRBV7-9
cdr3_aa: ASSPWTGISEQY

j_call: TRBJ2-7
v_call: TRBV28
cdr3_aa: ASSSALSYEQY

j_call: TRBJ2-3
v_call: TRBV5-1
cdr3_aa: ASSLLAGGADTQY

j_call: TRBJ1-1
v_call: TRBV5-1
cdr3_aa: ASSLGPAATEAF

j_call: TRBJ2-1
v_call: TRBV7-2
cdr3_aa: ASSWGQRNEQF